A single sample is the source of the 26 T cell receptor beta chains below, sequenced in a study of CD8+ T cells in alopecia areata. After isolation, RNA underwent reverse transcription to generate cDNA as the sequencing template. Produced via immunoSEQ multiplex PCR; TCRdb's table is partial and in-frame only. Of some 130,000 clones listed, around 49% were seen once; the top ten hold around a sixth. The sequences come from CD8+ T cells sorted from blood, collected at week 0. The receptors come from a human donor with alopecia areata.

The CDR3 nucleotides read TGCAGCGTTGAAGATGACTCAGATACGCAGTATTTT. It yields the protein CSVEDDSDTQYF. V is TRBV29-1 and J is TRBJ2-3, with D uncertain. The CDR3 sequence is 12 residues long. Germline V gene lookup returns CDR1 SQVTM and CDR2 ANQGSEA. V was trimmed by 0 bases and J by 4 bases, leaving 5 bases between them.

Only one count was recorded for this clone. V usage is TRBV27 and J usage is TRBJ2-7, with 12 bases aligning to TRBD1. Germline CDR1 and CDR2: MNHEY and SMNVEV (reference sequence). V gave up 8 bases and J gave up 6 bases; unmatched junction bases: 2. The CDR3 extends over 12 amino acids. The CDR3 protein is CASGDRGPEQYF. The DNA of the CDR3 is TGTGCCAGCGGGGACAGGGGGCCCGAGCAGTACTTC.

This clone came up a few times. V gene TRBV9 combines with J gene TRBJ1-3; D unresolved. This CDR3 has 15 residues. CDR1 is SGDLS, CDR2 YYNGEE, per germline. Trimming left V 2 bases short and J 1 base short, with 10 bases between. The CDR3 nucleotides are TGTGCCAGCAGCGTGTGGGATGGTTCTGGAAACACCATATATTTT. Translated, it gives CASSVWDGSGNTIYF.

Points on this clone: Other DNA sequences in the sample encode the same CDR3. V is TRBV30 and J is TRBJ1-4; D is unresolved. The germline CDR1 and CDR2 sequences are GTSNPN and SVGIG (reference sequence). Deletions cut 0 bases from V and 7 bases from J, with 3 bases between. The length of the CDR3 is 11 residues. In DNA, the CDR3 is TGTGCCTGGAGTGTAAGTGAAAAACTGTTTTTT. Encoded protein: CAWSVSEKLFF.

This rearrangement joins TRBV27 to TRBJ1-1; no reliable D call. Germline-derived CDR1 and CDR2 are MNHEY and SMNVEV (reference sequence). The CDR3 consists of 13 residues. Trimming cost V 1 base and J 1 base, with 4 bases left between them. The CDR3 sequence: CASSLWRNTEAFF. CDR3 coding DNA: TGTGCCAGCAGTTTATGGAGGAACACTGAAGCTTTCTTT.

This rearrangement joins TRBV5-1 to TRBJ2-2, with D unresolved. Trimming took off 3 bases at V and 4 bases at J, with 13 bases between the two ends. The CDR3 is 15 amino acids. Germline CDR1 SGHRS, CDR2 YFSETQ. For the CDR3, the DNA is TGCGCCAGCAGCTCCCCCATCGACTCCACCGGGGAGCTGTTTTTT. Protein: CASSSPIDSTGELFF.

This rearrangement joins TRBV13 to TRBJ2-1; TRBD2 matches at 8 bases. V was clipped by 4 bases and J by 9 bases; unmatched bases: 8. CDR3 length: 14 amino acids. Germline V gene sequence: CDR1 PRHDT, CDR2 FYEKMQ (reference sequence). DNA of the CDR3: TGTGCCAGCAGCTCCTCCGGACTAGCAGTTGAGCAGTTCTTC. Its protein product is CASSSSGLAVEQFF. Full variable domain (rest looked up from reference TRBV13 and TRBJ2-1): AAGVIQSPRHLIKEKRETATLKCYPIPRHDTVYWYQQGPGQDPQFLISFYEKMQSDKGSIPDRFSAQQFSDYHSELNMSSLELGDSALYFCASSSSGLAVEQFFGPGTRLTVL.

The chain couples TRBV30 to TRBJ2-3; 8 bases align to TRBD2. The germline V gene encodes CDR1 GTSNPN and CDR2 SVGIG (reference sequence). The CDR3 is 14 residues long. Unmatched junction bases numbered 6, after V lost 1 base and J lost 6 bases. CDR3 amino acids: CAWSGGLGPDTQYF. The CDR3 region has the DNA TGTGCCTGGAGTGGGGGACTAGGCCCCGATACGCAGTATTTT. Together with reference TRBV30 and TRBJ2-3, the CDR3 gives the full variable domain: SQTIHQWPATLVQPVGSPLSLECTVEGTSNPNLYWYRQAAGRGLQLLFYSVGIGQISSEVPQNLSASRPQDRQFILSSKKLLLSDSGFYLCAWSGGLGPDTQYFGPGTRLTVL.

This clone has a handful of counts. The V gene is TRBV23-1, the J gene TRBJ1-1; 7 bases agree with TRBD1. TRBV23-1 is given ORF status, its function remaining uncertain. V lost 7 bases to trimming and J lost 0 bases; unmatched junction nucleotides: 11. The CDR3 runs to 16 residues. The CDR3 loop is CASKGGQIPMNTEAFF. The CDR3 bases are TGCGCCAGCAAGGGGGGACAGATTCCCATGAACACTGAAGCTTTCTTT.

This chain links TRBV27 with TRBJ1-1; unclear D gene. The V end lost 2 bases, the J end lost 6 bases, and 10 bases lay between the germline ends. The CDR3 spans 13 residues. Germline V gene lookup returns CDR1 MNHEY and CDR2 SMNVEV (reference sequence). DNA for the CDR3: TGTGCCAGCAGTTTAGACGGAAGCGCTGAAGCTTTCTTT. Its translation: CASSLDGSAEAFF.

The J gene is TRBJ2-3, the V gene TRBV2; 8 bases are shared with TRBD2. Germline V gene lookup returns CDR1 SNHLY and CDR2 FYNNEI. V lost 1 base and J lost 2; bases outside the gene matches: 5. This CDR3 is built from 16 residues. Here the CDR3 DNA reads TGTGCCAGCAGTGAAGGGATAGCGGGACCCACAGATACGCAGTATTTT. Its protein is CASSEGIAGPTDTQYF.

CDR3: CRYSSGVSYEQYF. For the CDR3, the DNA is TGCAGGTACTCTAGCGGGGTTTCCTACGAGCAGTACTTC. The rearrangement uses TRBV29-1 and TRBJ2-7; 9 bases align to TRBD2. The CDR3 is 13 amino acids. From germline, CDR1 is SQVTM and CDR2 ANQGSEA.

The chain couples TRBV29-1 to TRBJ2-1; the D is unclear. V lost 3 bases and J 9 bases, leaving 9 bases between the germline ends. Germline CDR1 SQVTM, CDR2 ANQGSEA. This CDR3 has 11 amino acids. The CDR3 bases are TGCAGCGTTGACGACGGTGTTGAGCAGTTCTTC. Protein: CSVDDGVEQFF.

This clone came up a few times. V gene TRBV4-3 combines with J gene TRBJ1-5, with 7 bases aligning to TRBD1. V gave up 1 base and J gave up 9 bases; unmatched junction bases: 6. Germline V gives CDR1 LGHNA, CDR2 YSLEER. There are 14 residues in the CDR3. The CDR3 sequence is CASSQGQGESPQHF. CDR3 in DNA: TGCGCCAGCAGCCAAGGGCAGGGGGAATCGCCCCAGCATTTT.

V and J are TRBV11-2 and TRBJ1-1; no firm D call. Germline V gives CDR1 SGHAT, CDR2 FQNNGV. This CDR3 region has 15 residues. Trimming removed 5 bases from V and 4 bases from J, with 17 bases in between. The CDR3 DNA is TGTGCCAGCAGCCCCTCTCTGGGCGTAGCCACTGAAGCTTTCTTT. Its protein is CASSPSLGVATEAFF. The full variable domain, rest sourced from reference TRBV11-2 and TRBJ1-1, is EAGVAQSPRYKIIEKRQSVAFWCNPISGHATLYWYQQILGQGPKLLIQFQNNGVVDDSQLPKDRFSAERLKGVDSTLKIQPAKLEDSAVYLCASSPSLGVATEAFFGQGTRLTVV.

A single count supports this clone. The V and J genes are TRBV1 and TRBJ2-7; no DNA check was done on the table's D call, TRBD2. TRBV1 is given as a pseudogene. The CDR3 covers 18 residues. CDR3 loop: CTSSQVICKRGEAYEQYF. The CDR3 coding sequence is TGCACCAGCAGCCAAGTCATTTGTAAGCGGGGGGAAGCCTACGAGCAGTACTTC.

The chain links TRBV7-9 to TRBJ2-2; no clear D gene. V shed 2 bases and J shed 4 bases, with 14 bases lying between them. Per the germline V gene, CDR1 is SEHNR and CDR2 is FQNEAQ (reference sequence). This CDR3 has 16 amino acids. This chain's CDR3 is CASSLNVKVSTGELFF. The DNA of the CDR3 is TGTGCCAGCAGCTTAAATGTCAAGGTATCCACCGGGGAGCTGTTTTTT.

This clone has only one observation. The chain is built from TRBV4-1 and TRBJ2-7; a possible D gene is TRBD2 (6 bases). Trimming removed 1 base from V and 3 bases from J, with 10 bases in between. The CDR3 is 14 amino acids. The germline V gene has CDR1 MGHRA and CDR2 YSYEKL. CDR3 DNA: TGCGCCAGCAGCCAAGTCCGCGGGGACTACGAGCAGTACTTC. This gives the protein CASSQVRGDYEQYF.

The rearrangement uses TRBV4-1 and TRBJ1-6; D is unresolved. From germline, CDR1 is MGHRA and CDR2 YSYEKL. V gave up 0 bases and J gave up 10 bases, with 10 bases separating them. The CDR3 is 14 residues long. The DNA for the CDR3 is TGCGCCAGCAGCCAAGATCTACGGGAATCACCCCTCCACTTT. Translated, it gives CASSQDLRESPLHF.

V and J are TRBV15 and TRBJ2-3; 8 bases line up with TRBD2. There are 12 residues in the CDR3. The germline gives CDR1 LNHNV, CDR2 YYDKDF (reference sequence). V dropped 8 bases and J dropped 3; count of bases not matched to a gene: 1. The CDR3 region has the DNA TGTGCCACCGGGACTAGAACAGATACGCAGTATTTT. Its translation is CATGTRTDTQYF.

The V gene is TRBV7-8, the J gene TRBJ2-7; D perhaps matches TRBD1 (6 bases). Trimming removed 7 bases from V and 0 bases from J, with 19 bases in between. Germline CDR1 and CDR2: SGHVS and FQNEAQ. The length of the CDR3 is 16 residues. CDR3 nucleotides: TGTGCCAGCATCCCTTCGAGTACAGGGAGCTCCTACGAGCAGTACTTC. Its translation is CASIPSSTGSSYEQYF.

This clone was seen a few times. The chain joins TRBV29-1 to TRBJ2-7; TRBD2 matches 10 bases. This CDR3 has 13 amino acids. The trim removed 8 bases at V and 1 base at J, leaving 5 bases unmatched. Per the germline V gene, CDR1 is SQVTM and CDR2 is ANQGSEA. CDR3 DNA sequence: TGCAGCATAGCGGGGGGAACGTCCTACGAGCAGTACTTC. It codes for CSIAGGTSYEQYF.

This chain uses TRBV2 with TRBJ2-7; tentatively, D is TRBD1 or TRBD2 (5 bases each). The V gene's germline CDR1 is SNHLY and CDR2 FYNNEI. V lost 2 bases to trimming and J lost 0 bases, with 14 bases between them. The CDR3 spans 16 residues. CDR3 coding DNA: TGTGCCAGCAGTGAACTTGGCAGGGACCACTCCTACGAGCAGTACTTC. Its protein is CASSELGRDHSYEQYF.

In its sample, this clone was seen a few times. The chain couples TRBV13 to TRBJ2-1, with D hard to call. Germline-derived CDR1 and CDR2 are PRHDT and FYEKMQ (reference sequence). The CDR3 extends over 13 amino acids. V was cut by 5 bases and J by 8 bases, with 13 bases left in between. The CDR3 spells CASSPTLRDEQFF. The CDR3 DNA sequence: TGTGCCAGCAGCCCCACCCTAAGAGATGAGCAGTTCTTC.

The CDR3 DNA sequence: TGTGCCTGGACGGGGGATATTAGATCCTACGAGCAGTACTTC. It encodes CAWTGDIRSYEQYF. The chain joins TRBV30 to TRBJ2-7; maybe TRBD2 (6 bases). This CDR3 contains 14 residues. CDR1 and CDR2 from the germline V gene are GTSNPN and SVGIG (reference sequence). Deletions cut 4 bases from V and 1 base from J, with 14 bases between. Using reference TRBV30 and TRBJ2-7 for the parts outside the CDR3, the full variable domain is SQTIHQWPATLVQPVGSPLSLECTVEGTSNPNLYWYRQAAGRGLQLLFYSVGIGQISSEVPQNLSASRPQDRQFILSSKKLLLSDSGFYLCAWTGDIRSYEQYFGPGTRLTVT.

The rearrangement links TRBV10-3 to TRBJ1-1; a possible D gene is TRBD1 (6 bases). Germline lookup yields CDR1 ENHRY and CDR2 SYGVKD. V shed 3 bases and J shed 4 bases, with 12 bases lying between them. The CDR3 is made up of 14 amino acids. Written as DNA, the CDR3 is TGTGCCATCAGTGACTCTACCAGGGGCACTGAAGCTTTCTTT. It is translated as CAISDSTRGTEAFF.